The clone carrying this T cell receptor beta chain was found a few times. TCRdb passed the 5' RACE reads through MiXCR, listing each CDR3 protein once. The profile shows 350,000 to 400,000 distinct CDR3 sequences, 20% to 25% of them singletons. These data come from a study of CD8 T cells in ankylosing spondylitis. This CDR3 comprises 18 residues. V lost 3 bases to trimming and J lost 0 bases; unmatched junction nucleotides: 12. Germline values: CDR1 MGHRA, CDR2 YSYEKL. The source is a male donor with ankylosing spondylitis or in good health (not recorded which). The chain carries TRBV4-1 and TRBJ2-3; 7 nucleotides match TRBD1. Sequenced: blood, either unsorted or a sorted T cell fraction (not recorded which). The CDR3 DNA is TGCGCCAGCAGCCACGGGACAGAAGATATTTCTAGCACAGATACGCAGTATTTT. Its translation is CASSHGTEDISSTDTQYF.